Sequencing of this T cell receptor (beta chain) was carried out in a study of blood T cells in healthy people across ages. Study results and caveats: Researchers judged that diversity estimates from one million T cells fell short of true values.

Together with a sample-barcoded 5' primer, a J-beta primer mix was included in a second PCR lasting about 6 to 11 cycles. TCRdb redid the calling of the 5' RACE reads with MiXCR, one entry per CDR3 protein. The sample yields 650,000 to 1,000,000 distinct CDR3 sequences, approximately 35% seen once. This clonotype was found a few times. Its antigen is not identified. Trimming left V 3 bases short and J 0 bases short, with 23 bases between. The germline V gene has CDR1 LGHNT and CDR2 FRNRAP. The CDR3 consists of 19 residues. The chain employs TRBV12-5 and TRBJ1-1, with no clear D. Sequenced input: blood. The receptor's source is a man aged 18 to 29 in good health. CDR3 protein: CASGFLIQQPGLMNTEAFF. CDR3 sequence (DNA): TGTGCTAGTGGTTTTTTGATCCAACAGCCGGGCCTCATGAACACTGAAGCTTTCTTT.